This section outlines one TCR beta chain sequence together with its context. What it recognizes is unknown. This entry belongs to a study of high-grade serous ovarian cancer treatment subgroups. Study-wide background: Mean per sample: about 14,000 reads, just under 7,500 unique TCR beta rearrangements.

Broader study findings: CDR1 and CDR2 were left unanalyzed; analyses focused on CDR3. Repertoire similarity ranged about 0.1 to 0.85 between tumors of one patient.

The CDR3 has 13 residues. Germline CDR1 is GTSNPN and CDR2 is SVGIG (reference sequence). V was trimmed by 2 bases and J by 2 bases, leaving 8 bases between them. Method: immunoSEQ multiplex PCR; TCRdb's copy keeps in-frame clones and lacks some. This sample has some 28,000 clones, with around 84% found just once. Tumor samples were obtained before definitive surgery or chemotherapy. The specimen sequenced was tumor tissue. V gene TRBV30 combines with J gene TRBJ2-3; TRBD1 might be the D (5 bases). The source is a human donor with high-grade serous ovarian cancer. The CDR3 region is CAWSQGNTDTQYF. The CDR3 coding sequence is TGTGCCTGGAGTCAGGGAAACACAGATACGCAGTATTTT.